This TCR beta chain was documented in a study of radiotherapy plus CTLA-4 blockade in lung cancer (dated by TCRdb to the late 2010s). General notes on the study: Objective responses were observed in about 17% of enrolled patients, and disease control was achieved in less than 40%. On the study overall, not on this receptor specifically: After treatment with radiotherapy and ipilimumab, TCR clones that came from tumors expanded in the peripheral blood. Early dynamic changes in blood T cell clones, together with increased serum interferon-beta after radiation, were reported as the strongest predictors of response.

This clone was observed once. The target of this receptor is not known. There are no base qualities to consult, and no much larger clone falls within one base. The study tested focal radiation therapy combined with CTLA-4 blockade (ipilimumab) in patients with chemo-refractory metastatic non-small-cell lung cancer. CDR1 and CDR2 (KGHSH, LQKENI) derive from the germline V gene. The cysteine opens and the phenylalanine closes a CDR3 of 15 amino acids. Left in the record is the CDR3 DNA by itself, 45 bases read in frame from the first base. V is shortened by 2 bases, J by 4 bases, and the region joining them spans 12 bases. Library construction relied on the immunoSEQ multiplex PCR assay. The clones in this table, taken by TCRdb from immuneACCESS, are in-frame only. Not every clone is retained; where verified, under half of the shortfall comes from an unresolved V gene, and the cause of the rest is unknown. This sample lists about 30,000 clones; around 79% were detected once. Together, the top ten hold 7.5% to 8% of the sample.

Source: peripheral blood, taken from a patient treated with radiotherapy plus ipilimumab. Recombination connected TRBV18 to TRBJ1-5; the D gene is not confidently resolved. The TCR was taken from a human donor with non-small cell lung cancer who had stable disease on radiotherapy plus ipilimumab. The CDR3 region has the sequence CASSPTIAGNQPQHF. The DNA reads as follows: TGTGCCAGCTCACCAACGATCGCAGGAAATCAGCCCCAGCATTTT.